This T cell receptor beta chain was captured by sequencing in a study of T cells in Graves' hyperthyroidism and ophthalmopathy. To note about this clonotype: The antigen is undetermined. The DNA is omitted, as the CDR3 cannot be located on it reliably, and the CDR3 follows TCRdb's listing.

The TCR beta CDR3 regions underwent amplification using RNA transcripts as the source. First-round RT-PCR targeting the TCR CDR3 was performed with the HTBI primer set. TCRdb ran MiXCR on the multiplex PCR reads and lists one entry per CDR3 protein. The table lists 650,000 to 800,000 distinct CDR3 sequences, roughly 46% of them singletons. Uncontrolled infection, other autoimmune disease, pregnancy or lactation barred patients from enrollment. Used for diagnoses were clinical symptoms, serum thyroxine and TRAb, thyroid ultrasound and orbital computed tomography. Findings of the study overall: Separation of ophthalmopathy from stable hyperthyroidism was achieved by a 13 V-J model. Blood also held most thyroid clonotypes expanded beyond 0.001.

The sequence came from an adult man with Graves' disease, either hyperthyroidism or ophthalmopathy (not recorded which). Source material: peripheral blood or thyroid tissue (not recorded which).

The CDR3 here is CASIPGQGSLGSCFF. V gene TRBV7-2 combines with J gene TRBJ2-2; whether TRBD1, the table's D call, matches the DNA was not checked. Looked up from germline, CDR1 is SGHTA and CDR2 is FQGNSA. Both ends counted, the CDR3 spans 15 residues.